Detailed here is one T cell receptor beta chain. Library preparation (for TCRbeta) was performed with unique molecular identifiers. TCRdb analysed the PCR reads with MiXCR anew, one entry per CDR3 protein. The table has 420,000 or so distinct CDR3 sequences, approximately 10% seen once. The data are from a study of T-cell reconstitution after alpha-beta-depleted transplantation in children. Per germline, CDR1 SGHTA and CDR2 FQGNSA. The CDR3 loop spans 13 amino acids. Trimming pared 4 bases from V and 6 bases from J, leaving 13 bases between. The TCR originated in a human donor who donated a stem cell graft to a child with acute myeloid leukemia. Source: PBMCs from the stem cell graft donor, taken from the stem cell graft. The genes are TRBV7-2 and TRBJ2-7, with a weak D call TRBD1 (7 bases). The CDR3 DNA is TGTGCCAGCAGCTCCACTCAGGGGGGCGAGCAGTACTTC. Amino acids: CASSSTQGGEQYF. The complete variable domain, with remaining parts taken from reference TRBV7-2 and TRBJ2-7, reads GAGVSQSPSNKVTEKGKDVELRCDPISGHTALYWYRQSLGQGLEFLIYFQGNSAPDKSGLPSDRFSAERTGGSVSTLTIQRTQQEDSAVYLCASSSTQGGEQYFGPGTRLTVT.